The 16 T cell receptor beta chains in this list originate from one sample, sequenced in a study of shared clonotypes between healthy human individuals. The assay was immunoSEQ multiplex PCR, and TCRdb's table has in-frame clones only and misses some. The sample shows 2 million to 2.5 million clones, 92% of them seen only once. The sequencing input was naive CD4+ T cells from PBMCs. Subset denoted: CD45RA+ positively selected. These receptors all stem from a man between 18 and 35 years old in good health. Some clones in this sample may be carry-over from other donors' samples.

This sequence joins TRBV5-1 and TRBJ2-3; possibly TRBD1 or TRBD2 for D (5 bases each). The CDR3 is 15 amino acids. V lost 2 bases to trimming and J lost 1 base, with 11 bases between them. Looked up from germline, CDR1 is SGHRS and CDR2 is YFSETQ. DNA for the CDR3: TGCGCCAGCAGCTTTGGGGGACCCGGCACAGATACGCAGTATTTT. Translating gives CASSFGGPGTDTQYF. The whole variable domain, remainder taken from reference TRBV5-1 and TRBJ2-3, is KAGVTQTPRYLIKTRGQQVTLSCSPISGHRSVSWYQQTPGQGLQFLFEYFSETQRNKGNFPGRFSGRQFSNSRSEMNVSTLELGDSALYLCASSFGGPGTDTQYFGPGTRLTVL.

Remarks on this clone: Other DNA variants within this sample encode the same CDR3. The CDR3 loop is CASSLAPSGGTDTQYF. CDR3 DNA: TGCGCCAGCAGCTTGGCCCCTAGCGGGGGTACAGATACGCAGTATTTT. This chain uses TRBV5-1 with TRBJ2-3; 10 nucleotides line up with TRBD2. J lost 3 bases, V lost 0 bases, and 4 bases had no gene match. CDR3 length: 16 residues. From germline, CDR1 is SGHRS and CDR2 YFSETQ.

The CDR3 sequence is CASSLRREGRETQYF. The CDR3 coding sequence is TGTGCCAGCAGTTTACGGAGGGAGGGCCGGGAGACCCAGTACTTC. The chain uses TRBV27 and TRBJ2-5, with 7 bases that match TRBD2. Germline V gives CDR1 MNHEY, CDR2 SMNVEV (reference sequence). V was clipped by 2 bases and J by 5 bases; unmatched bases: 8. The CDR3 runs 15 residues.

Concerning this clone itself: Other DNA sequences in the same sample also yield this CDR3. The rearrangement joins TRBV10-3 to TRBJ2-1; D may be TRBD1 (6 bases). Germline V gene lookup returns CDR1 ENHRY and CDR2 SYGVKD. Trimming left V 6 bases short and J 3 bases short, with 12 bases between. There are 14 residues in the CDR3. In DNA, the CDR3 is TGTGCCATCAGCCAGGGGCTCGACTACAATGAGCAGTTCTTC. Translating gives CAISQGLDYNEQFF.

A word on this clone: The same CDR3 is also encoded by other DNA sequences in this sample. The rearrangement joins TRBV28 to TRBJ2-7, with D perhaps matching TRBD1 (6 bases). Germline CDR1 reads MDHEN; CDR2 reads SYDVKM. V was trimmed by 6 bases and J by 2 bases, leaving 11 bases between them. The CDR3 runs 13 residues. This chain's CDR3 is CASRIGGTYEQYF. The CDR3 DNA reads TGTGCCAGCAGAATAGGGGGAACCTACGAGCAGTACTTC.

This chain connects TRBV28 to TRBJ2-6, with TRBD1 matching over 7 bases. This CDR3 contains 17 residues. J lost 4 bases, V lost 8 bases, and 14 bases had no gene match. CDR1 and CDR2 (germline): MDHEN, SYDVKM. In nucleotides, the CDR3 is TGTGCCAGCGGGGGAACAGGGGTGGTATCCGGGGCCAACGTCCTGACTTTC. Translating it yields CASGGTGVVSGANVLTF.

The chain joins TRBV7-2 to TRBJ2-2; 7 bases are shared with TRBD2. The CDR3 consists of 15 residues. The trim removed 3 bases at V and 6 bases at J, leaving 7 bases unmatched. The germline gives CDR1 SGHTA, CDR2 FQGNSA. The DNA for the CDR3 is TGTGCCAGCAGCTTCAACCGACTAGCCGCCGGGGAGCTGTTTTTT. Translating gives CASSFNRLAAGELFF.

V usage is TRBV5-1 and J usage is TRBJ1-2; TRBD1 is a possible D gene (6 bases). CDR1 and CDR2 (germline): SGHRS, YFSETQ. This CDR3 has 15 residues. Trimming removed 0 bases at V and 1 base at J, with 10 bases between. CDR3 bases: TGCGCCAGCAGCTTGGAGGGGGGAGTTAACTATGGCTACACCTTC. It encodes CASSLEGGVNYGYTF.

The chain combines TRBV28 with TRBJ1-1, with D possibly TRBD1 on 6 matching bases. The germline V and J ends were trimmed by 7 bases and 5 bases, with 17 bases remaining between them. The CDR3 totals 14 residues. Germline-derived CDR1 and CDR2 are MDHEN and SYDVKM. CDR3 in DNA: TGTGCCAGCACCACCCCGGGGGGCAGAACTGAAGCTTTCTTT. Its translation is CASTTPGGRTEAFF.

V usage is TRBV5-1 and J usage is TRBJ2-1; D is possibly TRBD1 or TRBD2 (5 bases each). CDR1 SGHRS and CDR2 YFSETQ come from the germline V gene. V lost 3 bases and J 2 bases, leaving 12 bases between the germline ends. The CDR3 has 15 residues. CDR3 sequence: CASSSRDLAYNEQFF. CDR3 sequence (DNA): TGCGCCAGCAGCTCCCGGGACCTGGCCTACAATGAGCAGTTCTTC.

The rearrangement links TRBV7-9 to TRBJ2-7; D gene uncertain. Trimming left V 3 bases short and J 2 bases short, with 5 bases between. The germline gives CDR1 SEHNR, CDR2 FQNEAQ (reference sequence). The CDR3 runs to 12 residues. The CDR3 DNA follows: TGTGCCAGCAGCTTTCACCCCTACGAGCAGTACTTC. Encoded protein: CASSFHPYEQYF.

V gene TRBV9 combines with J gene TRBJ1-1; possibly TRBD1 for D (6 bases). V was shortened by 7 bases and J by 10 bases, with 14 bases between the two germline ends. Germline values: CDR1 SGDLS, CDR2 YYNGEE. This CDR3 comprises 11 residues. CDR3 bases: TGTGCCAGCGGGCAGGGGTCGATAGCTTTCTTT. The encoded protein is CASGQGSIAFF.

The rearrangement uses TRBV28 and TRBJ2-7, with D perhaps matching TRBD2 (6 bases). This CDR3 is 15 amino acids long. Trimming cost V 6 bases and J 3 bases, with 18 bases left between them. CDR1 is MDHEN and CDR2 is SYDVKM in the germline V gene. The chain's CDR3 is CASRSRDGGYYEQYF. CDR3 DNA sequence: TGTGCCAGCAGGTCACGGGACGGGGGTTACTACGAGCAGTACTTC.

As concerns this clone: Other nucleotide sequences from this sample produce the same CDR3. The chain has TRBV6-5 and TRBJ2-7; maybe TRBD1 (5 bases). V was trimmed by 8 bases and J by 0 bases, leaving 11 bases between them. The CDR3 runs 13 residues. Looked up from germline, CDR1 is MNHEY and CDR2 is SVGAGI. CDR3 bases: TGTGCCAGCTCTAGGGGAAGCTCCTACGAGCAGTACTTC. It codes for CASSRGSSYEQYF.

The genes are TRBV18 and TRBJ1-1; D call uncertain. V lost 3 bases and J lost 7, with 15 bases in between. Germline CDR1 and CDR2: KGHSH and LQKENI. The CDR3 has 14 amino acids. The CDR3 spells CASSPPLRYDEAFF. The CDR3 DNA sequence: TGTGCCAGCTCACCCCCCCTTCGATATGATGAAGCTTTCTTT.

In DNA, the CDR3 is TGTGCCAGCAGCCAAGGGCCGCGGAGCCCAGATACGCAGTATTTT. Residues: CASSQGPRSPDTQYF. This chain links TRBV14 with TRBJ2-3; D call uncertain. The CDR3 covers 15 residues. V was pared by 1 base and J by 4 bases, with 12 bases between. The germline V gene has CDR1 SGHDN and CDR2 FVKESK.